The source of this T cell receptor beta chain is a study of blood T cell repertoires in COVID-19. The CDR3 runs to 16 residues. Germline lookup yields CDR1 MDHEN and CDR2 SYDVKM. Unmatched junction bases numbered 9, after V lost 5 bases and J lost 3 bases. The data were produced by immunoSEQ multiplex PCR, yet TCRdb's version contains in-frame clones alone and is incomplete. The sample holds about 240,000 clones, 82% seen once. One Seattle source followed patients from active infection through their disease course. Input material: peripheral blood. The TCR comes from a woman at least 80 years old with COVID-19, enrolled during active disease. This chain joins TRBV28 and TRBJ1-5, with 8 bases lining up with TRBD1. For the CDR3, the DNA is TGTGCCAGCAGTACCCGACAGGGGCGGTTCAATCAGCCCCAGCATTTT. Its protein product is CASSTRQGRFNQPQHF.